Listed below are T cell receptor beta chains from one sample, sequenced in a study of cytotoxic CD8 clonotypes in ibrutinib-treated CLL. Method: immunoSEQ multiplex PCR; TCRdb's copy keeps in-frame clones and lacks some. This sample carries 50,000 to 70,000 clones, nearly 55% of them seen once, and the ten largest clones take 20% to 30%. Sequencing used PBMCs, obtained at disease progression, from a patient treated with ibrutinib. The receptors here all came from a human donor with chronic lymphocytic leukemia. Each CDR3 is given with its conserved first and last residue. The D gene is left open where the match is weak. A row's size may be missing; if present it is once, few, many or a size class.

abundance: few; d_gene: .; j_gene: TRBJ2-4; v_gene: TRBV19; CDR3nt: TGTGCCAGTACCTCAACAGGTTCTTTAGCCAAAAACATTCAGTACTTC; CDR3aa: CASTSTGSLAKNIQYF
abundance: few; d_gene: .; j_gene: TRBJ2-3; v_gene: TRBV11-2; CDR3nt: TGTGCCAGCAGCTTAGGTTCAGATACGCAGTATTTT; CDR3aa: CASSLGSDTQYF
abundance: .; d_gene: TRBD2; j_gene: TRBJ2-3; v_gene: TRBV5-5; CDR3nt: TGTGCCAGCAGCTTAAGACTAGCGGCCACAGATACGCAGTATTTT; CDR3aa: CASSLRLAATDTQYF
abundance: .; d_gene: TRBD1; j_gene: TRBJ1-2; v_gene: TRBV5-6; CDR3nt: TGTGCCAGCAGCCCGGGACAGTATGACTATGGCTACACCTTC; CDR3aa: CASSPGQYDYGYTF
abundance: few; d_gene: .; j_gene: TRBJ1-5; v_gene: TRBV27; CDR3nt: TGTGCCAGCAGTACTACCGGGATACTCAATCAGCCCCAGCATTTT; CDR3aa: CASSTTGILNQPQHF
abundance: .; d_gene: .; j_gene: TRBJ2-3; v_gene: TRBV5-1; CDR3nt: TGCGCCAGCAGCGGGATCAGGGCAGGGAGCGGAACAGATACGCAGTATTTT; CDR3aa: CASSGIRAGSGTDTQYF
abundance: .; d_gene: .; j_gene: TRBJ1-2; v_gene: TRBV30; CDR3nt: TGTGCCTGGAGTGTATACGCGCGGCCTAACTATGGCTACACCTTC; CDR3aa: CAWSVYARPNYGYTF
abundance: .; d_gene: .; j_gene: TRBJ2-2; v_gene: TRBV4-1; CDR3nt: TGCGCCAGCAGCCACCCCGGCCGTGGGACCGGGGAGCTGTTTTTT; CDR3aa: CASSHPGRGTGELFF
abundance: .; d_gene: .; j_gene: TRBJ1-4; v_gene: TRBV30; CDR3nt: TGTGCCTGGGAAGAAAGGGGAACCGAAAAACTGTTTTTT; CDR3aa: CAWEERGTEKLFF
abundance: .; d_gene: .; j_gene: TRBJ1-6; v_gene: TRBV5-8; CDR3nt: TGTGCCAGCAGCATATGGAGCTCCTATAATTCACCCCTCCACTTT; CDR3aa: CASSIWSSYNSPLHF
abundance: .; d_gene: .; j_gene: TRBJ2-7; v_gene: TRBV27; CDR3nt: TGTGCCAGCAGTCTAATGGTCGACTCCTACGAGCAGTACTTC; CDR3aa: CASSLMVDSYEQYF
abundance: .; d_gene: TRBD1; j_gene: TRBJ1-2; v_gene: TRBV5-1; CDR3nt: TGCGCCAGCAGCTTGAGGGACAGGGGAGGCTACACCTTC; CDR3aa: CASSLRDRGGYTF
abundance: .; d_gene: TRBD1; j_gene: TRBJ2-3; v_gene: TRBV5-4; CDR3nt: TGTGCCAGCAGCCCTGGGGGACAGGTCAGCACAGATACGCAGTATTTT; CDR3aa: CASSPGGQVSTDTQYF
abundance: .; d_gene: .; j_gene: TRBJ1-5; v_gene: TRBV30; CDR3nt: TGTGCCTGGAGTCGGACGGCAAGCAATCAGCCCCAGCATTTT; CDR3aa: CAWSRTASNQPQHF
abundance: .; d_gene: .; j_gene: TRBJ1-3; v_gene: TRBV18; CDR3nt: TGTGCCAGCTCAGAGAGCTCTGGAAACACCATATATTTT; CDR3aa: CASSESSGNTIYF
abundance: .; d_gene: TRBD1; j_gene: TRBJ2-2; v_gene: TRBV4-3; CDR3nt: TGCGCCAGCAGCCATTCCATGGGGACAGCGAACACCGGGGAGCTGTTTTTT; CDR3aa: CASSHSMGTANTGELFF
abundance: .; d_gene: .; j_gene: TRBJ2-1; v_gene: TRBV7-3; CDR3nt: TGTGCCAGCAGCCCCGGGAGTAACAATGAGCAGTTCTTC; CDR3aa: CASSPGSNNEQFF
abundance: few; d_gene: TRBD1; j_gene: TRBJ2-7; v_gene: TRBV14; CDR3nt: TGTGCCAGCAGCTCTCCCGGGACAGGGGTCTACGAGCAGTACTTC; CDR3aa: CASSSPGTGVYEQYF
abundance: .; d_gene: .; j_gene: TRBJ1-5; v_gene: TRBV14; CDR3nt: TGTGCCAGCAGCCAAGAGACGGGGGCTAATCAGCCCCAGCATTTT; CDR3aa: CASSQETGANQPQHF
abundance: few; d_gene: TRBD1; j_gene: TRBJ1-4; v_gene: TRBV9; CDR3nt: TGTGCCAGCAGCCCTCAATCACAAGGGGGCACTAATGAAAAACTGTTTTTT; CDR3aa: CASSPQSQGGTNEKLFF
abundance: .; d_gene: .; j_gene: TRBJ1-2; v_gene: TRBV28; CDR3nt: TGTGCCAGCAGAAAGCAGGGTGGAGTAGGCTATGGCTACACCTTC; CDR3aa: CASRKQGGVGYGYTF
abundance: few; d_gene: .; j_gene: TRBJ2-7; v_gene: TRBV4-2; CDR3nt: TGTGCCAGCAGCCAACGGCTATTTGCGGGGACGTACGAGCAGTACTTC; CDR3aa: CASSQRLFAGTYEQYF
abundance: few; d_gene: .; j_gene: TRBJ2-2; v_gene: TRBV11-2; CDR3nt: TGTGCCAGCAGCTTCTTAGCCCCGAACACCGGGGAGCTGTTTTTT; CDR3aa: CASSFLAPNTGELFF
abundance: .; d_gene: .; j_gene: TRBJ1-3; v_gene: TRBV30; CDR3nt: TGTGCCTGGAGTGGCGCCGCTGGAAACACCATATATTTT; CDR3aa: CAWSGAAGNTIYF
abundance: few; d_gene: TRBD1; j_gene: TRBJ1-2; v_gene: TRBV27; CDR3nt: TGTGCCAGCAGTTTATACACAGGGGCCCGGGGCTACACCTTC; CDR3aa: CASSLYTGARGYTF
abundance: .; d_gene: TRBD1; j_gene: TRBJ2-7; v_gene: TRBV4-3; CDR3nt: TGCGCCAGCAGCCAGGGATGGGACAGATCATACGAGCAGTACTTC; CDR3aa: CASSQGWDRSYEQYF